This T cell receptor beta chain was recorded in a study of cytomegalovirus exposure and HLA in healthy donors (dated by TCRdb to 2017 to 2019). In terms of the full investigation: An earlier analysis of 587 of the donors reported 250 to 300 Gb of sequence data and 100 million to 120 million unique TCR beta sequences obtained from around 170 million T cells. An earlier analysis of nearly 600 of the donors applied high-throughput TCR beta sequencing to assess whether each TCR beta V gene segment acted as functional or pseudogenic. Genome-wide SNP genotypes for about three fifths of the 666 donors were used in a later genetic analysis, which treated that subset as a discovery cohort. Using immunosequencing, the study profiled T cell repertoires from around 680 subjects and related those repertoires to cytomegalovirus serostatus. Roughly 300 gigabases of sequencing data and 80 million or so unique TCR sequences were included in an early release covering about 700 HLA-typed donors. About five DR-DQ haplotypes were treated as single units for association and clustering because of strong linkage in the cohort. A later analysis re-analyzed previously published TCR beta repertoires from hundreds of donors and added high-resolution HLA genotyping to study TCR occurrence patterns. In the later analysis, no new phenotypic data were used to find candidate immune exposures; instead, reliance was placed on TCR beta sequences and their occurrence across donors. All discovery cohort repertoires had been generated on a single sequencing platform. HLA typing covered class I and class II loci at four-digit resolution. The aim of the study was to test whether cataloging public T cell receptors could identify signatures of past pathogen exposure. Among some 410 genotyped donors of the cohort, an average of around 240,000 unique TCR beta nucleotide sequences were sequenced per donor, roughly 20% of them non-productive. The number of typed donors differed by locus: about 629-640 for A, B, C, DRB1 and DQB1; some 540 for DQA1; 600 to 610 for DPA1; and about 470 for DPB1. To predict cytomegalovirus infection status, the study brought together high-throughput TCR immunosequencing, statistical association of individual TCRs with disease status, and machine learning. Donor age, sex, ethnicity and CMV serostatus were compiled together with the repertoire data. The genetic ancestry cluster associated with self-reported Caucasian donors included over 80% of the roughly 400 genotyped donors. In addition to the first cohort of about 650 subjects, a separate validation cohort of over 90 different subjects was used.

On this clone: It has no known antigen specificity. Base qualities were left out, and no much larger clone turns up one base away.

In total, 600 or so healthy bone marrow donors made up the cohort. Cohort members were all nominally healthy when sampled, although unrecorded immune exposures were likely present. The donor tested CMV seronegative and was one of the 352 seronegative cohort members. Each donor provided a peripheral blood sample, and peripheral blood mononuclear cells were used for TCR beta sequencing. The Qiagen DNeasy Blood Extraction Kit was used to extract genomic DNA from the blood cell samples. From V the trimming removes 0 bases and from J it removes 5 bases, while the gene matches leave 10 bases of the junction unaccounted for. CDR1 SGDLS and CDR2 YYNGEE were looked up in the germline V gene. From cysteine to phenylalanine, the CDR3 is 19 amino acids long. Only the CDR3 DNA is retained, 57 bases long and in frame from the first base. Paper-wide results and their limitations: The authors suggested that the approach could potentially be generalized to other disease states and immunological phenotypes. At a false discovery rate of 0.05, a later analysis linked 16,000 or so TCR beta sequences to specific HLA alleles. The classifier was reported to diagnose cytomegalovirus status with high specificity and sensitivity in both the original and validation cohorts. CMV serostatus was the only immune exposure information available for the cohort. Across donors, most TCR sequences were observed very rarely, whereas some public TCRs were present in many individuals. The 87-base-pair reads could not distinguish some IMGT-functional V segments, including TRBV6-2 and TRBV6-3, so those segments were excluded. HLA typing was unavailable for some donors at each locus, so association tests used only the typed subset. A cluster of highly shared sequence variants was judged likely to represent a technical artifact of the sequencing pipeline. Roughly uniform sequencing depth across donors was assumed in presence/absence analyses, although this assumption may not hold. Because counts were too low, about 15 rarely observed V segments, including chromosome 9 orphons, were left out of the earlier analysis of 587 of the donors. In vitro tests confirmed that a few of the cytomegalovirus-associated TCR beta chains recognize cytomegalovirus antigens. Strong co-occurrence of HLA alleles, especially DR and DQ, made assigning TCR associations to individual alleles difficult. According to a later analysis, TCR association rates differed among HLA loci, with DRB1 alleles showing the most associated TCRs and HLA-C alleles showing the fewest. In a later analysis, most CMV-associated TCR beta chains were found to appear HLA-restricted, with HLA associations seemingly driven largely by CMV exposure. A total of roughly 160 TCR beta chains were listed by the study as associated with cytomegalovirus. In a later genetic analysis, fewer N-insertions in productive TCRs were reported among donors in an Asian-associated ancestry cluster than the roughly 640-donor mean. In a later genetic analysis, a missense DCLRE1C variant was associated with V-gene and J-gene trimming of TCR beta chains, and the association was replicated in an independent cohort. In this cohort, only TCR beta chains were sequenced, and detectable features were limited by the absence of alpha or paired-chain data. According to a later analysis, parvovirus B19, influenza, CMV and Epstein-Barr virus appeared linked to several top co-occurrence clusters. In an earlier analysis of several hundred of the donors, most TCR beta V segments were observed in productive rearrangements about 87% or about 30% of the time, broadly matching IMGT annotations. Correlated functional status among segregating V segments might reflect linkage disequilibrium, but an unknown experimental factor could not be ruled out. A further reported finding was that TCR beta sequences accurately predicted the HLA-A and HLA-B alleles for most subjects in the first cohort. A later analysis found that HLA-associated TCR beta chains were more clonally expanded and had lower generation probabilities than equally common non-associated chains.

Receptor amplification or capture employed the immunoSEQ multiplex PCR assay. The multiplex PCR relied on a mix of 60 forward primers for TCR Vbeta segments and 13 reverse primers for TCR Jbeta segments. Amplification of the CDR3 region of rearranged TCR beta genes was performed with a multiplex PCR assay on genomic DNA. The amplified TCR beta libraries were sequenced on the Illumina HiSeq System as 87-base-pair reads. On the study's bioinformatics: Across the 670 or so repertoires, a later analysis counted tens of millions of unique TCR beta chains, some 11 million of which were shared by at least two donors. Raw reads were error-corrected and collapsed into unique sequences by a nearest-neighbor algorithm in which closely related sequences were merged to remove PCR and sequencing errors. To assign V, D and J gene segments, CDR3 sequences were aligned to IMGT reference sequences. Each retained sequence needed at least a six-nucleotide match to both a V gene segment and a J gene segment. Rearrangements were called productive when the CDR3 lacked stop codons and stayed in frame with V and J; all others were non-productive. Following IMGT convention, CDR3 was defined as the stretch from the second conserved V-encoded cysteine to the conserved J-encoded phenylalanine. Sequences without an unambiguous match to a single V gene segment were excluded from the earlier analysis of about 600 of the donors. In an earlier analysis of about 590 of the donors, a V segment was called functional when productive rearrangements were above 56.7%, and segregating when the standard deviation between donors exceeded 5%. A statistical classification framework was developed to diagnose cytomegalovirus status using the catalog of TCR beta chain sequences. In a later analysis, TCR nucleotide sequences were compared against IMGT/GENE-DB human TR gene sequences so that V and J genes could be assigned. Using the TCRdist pipeline, a later analysis assigned CDR3 sequences along with most-parsimonious VDJ recombination scenarios. In a later analysis, every TCR beta chain was defined by the combination of its CDR3 amino acid sequence and its V-gene family, and reads without a unique V-gene family were dropped. A later analysis removed 592 highly shared, low-generation-probability nucleotide sequences to deal with suspected cross-contamination and a sequencing artifact. For each public chain, a later analysis derived a clonal expansion index from normalized ranks of inferred template counts within each repertoire. Generation probabilities in a later analysis came from a VDJ recombination model fitted to out-of-frame rearrangements, and those results were checked against IGoR. In a later analysis, hypergeometric tests were used to score TCR-TCR, TCR-HLA and TCR-CMV co-occurrence, with a repertoire-size bias correction applied to TCR pairs. False discovery rates were estimated in a later analysis by permuting HLA or CMV assignments 20 times. A later analysis grouped co-occurring TCRs with DBSCAN, adding TCRdist sequence similarity when clustering within HLA-allele-positive subsets. Repertoires with fewer than 30,000 or more than 120,000 public chains were left out of co-occurrence clustering, as were several repertoires with anomalous nucleotide sharing. Drawn from immuneACCESS, this table holds only the in-frame rearrangements with V and J called that TCRdb kept. Clones are partly lost; checked studies trace under half to an unresolved V gene and leave the rest unexplained. V and J calls and clone size follow that table, whereas D and trimming were derived from the DNA. Within this sample are 110,000 to 150,000 clones, with 80% of them counted one time only. The top ten constitute around 4.1% of the sample.

The TCR originated in a man aged 35 to 55 in good health and CMV-seronegative. The sequence joins TRBV9 to TRBJ2-5, and TRBD2 aligns with 16 junction nucleotides. Sequencing was carried out using PBMCs. The CDR3 loop reads CASSVAPGTSGGALETQYF. The DNA sequence is TGTGCCAGCAGCGTAGCTCCGGGGACTAGCGGGGGGGCTCTGGAGACCCAGTACTTC.